This T cell receptor beta chain was sequenced during a study of blood T cell repertoires in COVID-19. About the study: Sites in the United States, Italy and Spain provided acute and convalescent COVID-19 samples. T cells, B-cell-depleted T cells, or PBMCs provided the cDNA or gDNA that served as material.

This CDR3 is 15 amino acids long. The V gene lost 0 bases and the J gene lost 3 bases, with 12 bases spanning the gap. Germline V gene lookup returns CDR1 MNHEY and CDR2 SVGEGT. Measured with immunoSEQ multiplex PCR; TCRdb has only the in-frame clones, and not every one. The sample has tens of thousands of clones; 81% are singletons. The chain is built from TRBV6-2 or TRBV6-3 and TRBJ2-7; a weak D match, TRBD2 (5 bases). The TCR originated in a woman older than 75 with active or convalescent COVID-19. The sample comprised peripheral blood. Here the CDR3 reads CASSYSDREGYEQYF. The CDR3 nucleotides are TGTGCCAGCAGTTACTCCGACCGTGAGGGCTACGAGCAGTACTTC.